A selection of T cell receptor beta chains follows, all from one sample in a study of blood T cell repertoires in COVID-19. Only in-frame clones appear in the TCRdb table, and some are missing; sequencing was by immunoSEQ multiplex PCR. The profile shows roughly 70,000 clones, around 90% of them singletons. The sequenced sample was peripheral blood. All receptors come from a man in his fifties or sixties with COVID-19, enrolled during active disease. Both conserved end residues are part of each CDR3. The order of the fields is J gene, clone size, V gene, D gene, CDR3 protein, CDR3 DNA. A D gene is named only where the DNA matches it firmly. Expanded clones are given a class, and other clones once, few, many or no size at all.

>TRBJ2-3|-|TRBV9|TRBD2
CASSLEQRGTDTQYF
TGTGCCAGCAGCCTAGAACAGCGGGGGACAGATACGCAGTATTTT
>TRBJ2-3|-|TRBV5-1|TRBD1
CASSPRRTGALTDTQYF
TGCGCCAGCAGCCCGAGACGGACAGGAGCTTTAACAGATACGCAGTATTTT
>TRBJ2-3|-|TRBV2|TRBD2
CASSEAGKRETQYF
TGTGCCAGCAGTGAAGCAGGAAAGCGGGAGACGCAGTATTTT
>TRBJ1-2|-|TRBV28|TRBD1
CASSFPRQGAWGYTF
TGTGCCAGCAGTTTCCCTCGACAGGGGGCATGGGGCTACACCTTC
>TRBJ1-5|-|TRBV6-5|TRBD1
CASSSGGEGNQPQHF
TGTGCCAGCTCATCAGGGGGCGAAGGCAATCAGCCCCAGCATTTT
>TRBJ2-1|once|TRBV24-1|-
CATSDLKPNGVDEQFF
TGTGCCACCAGTGATTTGAAACCAAACGGGGTGGATGAGCAGTTCTTC
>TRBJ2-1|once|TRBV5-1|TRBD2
CASSLGTSVDEQFF
TGCGCCAGCAGCTTAGGGACTAGTGTAGATGAGCAGTTCTTC
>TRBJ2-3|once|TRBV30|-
CAWIRGGRPDFTDTQYF
TGTGCCTGGATAAGGGGGGGGCGACCCGATTTCACAGATACGCAGTATTTT
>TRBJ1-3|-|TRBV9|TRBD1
CASSVRQGETGNTIYF
TGTGCCAGCAGCGTTCGACAGGGTGAGACTGGAAACACCATATATTTT
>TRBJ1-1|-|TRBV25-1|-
CASSVLQGTEAFF
TGTGCCAGCAGTGTATTACAGGGAACTGAAGCTTTCTTT
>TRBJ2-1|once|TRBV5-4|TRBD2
CASSREGNEQFF
TGTGCCAGCAGTCGGGAGGGTAATGAGCAGTTCTTC
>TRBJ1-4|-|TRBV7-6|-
CASSLYRAPNEKLFF
TGTGCCAGCAGCTTATACAGGGCACCTAATGAAAAACTGTTTTTT
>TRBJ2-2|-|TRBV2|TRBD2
CASSGRLSGGGPGELFF
TGTGCCAGCAGTGGGCGACTGAGCGGGGGAGGTCCCGGGGAGCTGTTTTTT
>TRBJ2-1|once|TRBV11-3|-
CASSLDFQGGYNEQFF
TGTGCCAGCAGCTTAGATTTTCAGGGAGGCTACAATGAGCAGTTCTTC
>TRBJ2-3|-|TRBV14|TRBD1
CASSRTGGGWTQYF
TGTGCCAGCAGCCGGACAGGGGGCGGGTGGACGCAGTATTTT
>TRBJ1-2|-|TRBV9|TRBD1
CASSVSPTTGGYGYTF
TGTGCCAGCAGCGTAAGCCCGACGACAGGGGGCTATGGCTACACCTTC
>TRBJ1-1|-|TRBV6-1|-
CASSPGLMGAEAFF
TGTGCCAGCAGTCCGGGACTCATGGGCGCTGAAGCTTTCTTT
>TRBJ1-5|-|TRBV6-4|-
CASSVISLAGQPQHF
TGTGCCAGCAGTGTTATATCCCTGGCAGGGCAGCCCCAGCATTTT
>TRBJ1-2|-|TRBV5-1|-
CASSLGQVASSNYGYTF
TGCGCCAGCAGCTTGGGGCAGGTGGCTTCGTCAAACTATGGCTACACCTTC
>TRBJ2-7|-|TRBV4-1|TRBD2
CASSEGRAAGVYEQYF
TGCGCCAGCAGCGAGGGGAGAGCCGCGGGAGTCTACGAGCAGTACTTC
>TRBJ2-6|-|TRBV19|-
CASSILSSGANVLTF
TGTGCCAGTAGTATACTATCCTCTGGGGCCAACGTCCTGACTTTC
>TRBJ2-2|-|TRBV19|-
CASSGRGETGELFF
TGTGCCAGTAGTGGCCGGGGAGAAACCGGGGAGCTGTTTTTT